Listed below are T cell receptor beta chains from one sample, sequenced in a study of T cell changes during pregnancy in multiple sclerosis. Data came from immunoSEQ multiplex PCR; TCRdb stores just in-frame clones and leaves some out. The table includes a few thousand clones, roughly 77% detected once. The sample consisted of CD4+ T cells from PBMCs (not recorded whether the cells were cultured). The receptors shown here come from a female patient with multiple sclerosis, enrolled in a pregnancy study. Some clones in this sample may be carry-over from other donors' samples. Both conserved end residues are part of each CDR3. Each record gives: D gene, V gene, clone size, J gene, CDR3 protein, CDR3 DNA. The D gene is left open where the match is weak. Clone size is not always given. Where it is, it says once, few, many or a class for expanded clones.

D: NA
V: TRBV7-7
size: NA
J: TRBJ1-1
CDR3: CASSLSTGYTEAFF
DNA: TGTGCCAGCAGCTTATCGACAGGCTACACTGAAGCTTTCTTT

D: NA
V: TRBV4-1
size: NA
J: TRBJ2-5
CDR3: CASSQVGVLGLRGVFRETQYF
DNA: TGCGCCAGCAGCCAAGTAGGGGTCCTGGGTCTAAGGGGGGTGTTTCGAGAGACCCAGTACTTC

D: NA
V: TRBV5-6
size: once
J: TRBJ2-5
CDR3: CASSLAPAPQETQYF
DNA: TGTGCCAGCAGCTTGGCACCGGCCCCCCAAGAGACCCAGTACTTC

D: NA
V: TRBV2
size: once
J: TRBJ2-3
CDR3: CASSEAGPDTQYF
DNA: TGTGCCAGCAGTGAAGCGGGACCAGATACGCAGTATTTT

D: TRBD2
V: TRBV5-1
size: medium-sized
J: TRBJ2-2
CDR3: CASSLAGDTGELFF
DNA: TGCGCCAGCAGTCTAGCGGGAGACACCGGGGAGCTGTTTTTT

D: NA
V: TRBV7-2
size: NA
J: TRBJ1-1
CDR3: CASSLAKETEAFF
DNA: TGTGCCAGCAGCTTGGCGAAGGAGACTGAAGCTTTCTTT

D: NA
V: TRBV7-2
size: NA
J: TRBJ1-2
CDR3: CASSRTVSGNYGYTF
DNA: TGTGCCAGCAGCCGGACAGTCTCCGGGAACTATGGCTACACCTTC

D: NA
V: TRBV9
size: NA
J: TRBJ2-7
CDR3: CASSVTGVEQYF
DNA: TGTGCCAGCAGCGTTACAGGAGTTGAGCAGTACTTC

D: NA
V: TRBV5-1
size: NA
J: TRBJ1-1
CDR3: CASSLDGSNTEAFF
DNA: TGCGCCAGCAGCTTAGACGGATCGAACACTGAAGCTTTCTTT

D: NA
V: TRBV5-4
size: NA
J: TRBJ2-3
CDR3: CASSPDSPSTDTQYF
DNA: TGTGCCAGCAGCCCGGACAGTCCTAGCACAGATACGCAGTATTTT

D: TRBD1
V: TRBV5-1
size: NA
J: TRBJ2-7
CDR3: CASSFSLGQGSYEQYF
DNA: TGCGCCAGCAGCTTCTCTTTGGGACAGGGGTCCTACGAGCAGTACTTC

D: NA
V: TRBV28
size: NA
J: TRBJ1-1
CDR3: CASSLLGVSRMNTEAFF
DNA: TGTGCCAGCAGTTTATTGGGGGTGTCCCGCATGAACACTGAAGCTTTCTTT

D: NA
V: TRBV7-2
size: NA
J: TRBJ2-3
CDR3: CASSLLGENADTQYF
DNA: TGTGCCAGCAGCTTATTGGGGGAAAACGCAGATACGCAGTATTTT

D: NA
V: TRBV28
size: NA
J: TRBJ2-2
CDR3: CASRGITGELFF
DNA: TGTGCCAGCAGAGGCATCACCGGGGAGCTGTTTTTT

D: TRBD1
V: TRBV19
size: NA
J: TRBJ1-5
CDR3: CASSTGTVHQPQHF
DNA: TGTGCCAGTAGTACAGGGACAGTCCATCAGCCCCAGCATTTT

D: TRBD1
V: TRBV7-3
size: NA
J: TRBJ2-7
CDR3: CASSSDRGKAYEQYF
DNA: TGTGCCAGCAGCTCAGACAGGGGGAAGGCTTACGAGCAGTACTTC

D: TRBD2
V: TRBV6-5
size: NA
J: TRBJ2-5
CDR3: CASSYSGTSGQETQYF
DNA: TGTGCCAGCAGTTACTCCGGGACTAGCGGGCAAGAGACCCAGTACTTC

D: TRBD2
V: TRBV15
size: NA
J: TRBJ2-7
CDR3: CATGRGRNAYEQYF
DNA: TGTGCCACCGGGAGGGGACGTAATGCCTACGAGCAGTACTTC

D: NA
V: TRBV19
size: large
J: TRBJ2-7
CDR3: CASSIDVWGGEQYF
DNA: TGTGCCAGTAGTATAGACGTTTGGGGCGGCGAGCAGTACTTC

D: TRBD1
V: TRBV30
size: NA
J: TRBJ2-5
CDR3: CAWRTGGVTAETQYF
DNA: TGTGCCTGGAGGACAGGGGGCGTGACCGCAGAGACCCAGTACTTC

D: NA
V: TRBV9
size: NA
J: TRBJ2-3
CDR3: CASSVGQASTDTQYF
DNA: TGTGCCAGCAGCGTAGGACAGGCTAGCACAGATACGCAGTATTTT

D: NA
V: TRBV2
size: NA
J: TRBJ2-7
CDR3: CASSAALGYEQYF
DNA: TGTGCCAGCAGTGCGGCCTTGGGCTACGAGCAGTACTTC

D: NA
V: TRBV7-2
size: NA
J: TRBJ1-1
CDR3: CASSPRGTADTEAFF
DNA: TGTGCCAGCAGCCCGAGAGGGACTGCTGACACTGAAGCTTTCTTT

D: TRBD1
V: TRBV7-8
size: NA
J: TRBJ2-1
CDR3: CASSLGQGLLNEQFF
DNA: TGTGCCAGCAGCTTAGGACAGGGGCTCTTGAATGAGCAGTTCTTC

D: NA
V: TRBV6-1
size: NA
J: TRBJ1-2
CDR3: CASSADYGQVGYGYTF
DNA: TGTGCCAGCAGTGCTGACTACGGACAAGTCGGATATGGCTACACCTTC

D: TRBD1
V: TRBV5-6
size: once
J: TRBJ2-5
CDR3: CASSLVRSGTGNGETQYF
DNA: TGTGCCAGCAGCTTGGTCCGCTCCGGGACAGGGAATGGAGAGACCCAGTACTTC

D: NA
V: TRBV20-1
size: NA
J: TRBJ2-1
CDR3: CSARLNEQFF
DNA: TGCAGTGCTAGACTCAATGAGCAGTTCTTC

D: TRBD2
V: TRBV19
size: NA
J: TRBJ2-1
CDR3: CASSMSQGASGRLNEQFF
DNA: TGTGCCAGTAGTATGAGTCAGGGAGCTAGCGGGAGGCTCAATGAGCAGTTCTTC

D: NA
V: TRBV4-3
size: NA
J: TRBJ2-1
CDR3: CASSQYTNRMGNEQFF
DNA: TGCGCCAGCAGCCAATATACTAACCGGATGGGAAATGAGCAGTTCTTC

D: NA
V: TRBV11-2
size: NA
J: TRBJ1-2
CDR3: CASSLANTGSYTF
DNA: TGTGCCAGCAGCTTAGCCAATACCGGGAGCTACACCTTC

D: NA
V: TRBV29-1
size: NA
J: TRBJ2-1
CDR3: CSVVLPGNEQFF
DNA: TGCAGCGTTGTTCTTCCAGGGAATGAGCAGTTCTTC

D: NA
V: TRBV19
size: large
J: TRBJ1-2
CDR3: CASTDRTVNYGYTF
DNA: TGTGCCAGTACCGATAGGACAGTTAACTATGGCTACACCTTC

D: TRBD1
V: TRBV7-2
size: NA
J: TRBJ2-3
CDR3: CASSSPTGGTDTQYF
DNA: TGTGCCAGCAGCTCTCCGACAGGGGGCACAGATACGCAGTATTTT